This T cell receptor (beta chain) was sequenced during a study of cytomegalovirus exposure and HLA in healthy donors. Overall study results and limits: Cytomegalovirus association was listed for roughly 160 TCR beta chains.

In the PCR, 60 Vbeta and 13 Jbeta primers were used. Sequencing used immunoSEQ multiplex PCR; TCRdb keeps in-frame clones, though not all of them. The table lists around 190,000 clones, more than 70% of them singletons. This CDR3 is built from 15 residues. Trimming left V 0 bases short and J 0 bases short, with 7 bases between. CDR1 and CDR2 from the germline V gene are SGDLS and YYNGEE. This clone was seen more than once but under ten times. Its antigen is unidentified. The sequence was collected from a woman aged 40 to 49 in good health and CMV-seronegative. This chain joins TRBV9 and TRBJ1-3; D not certain. Input material: PBMCs. CDR3 region: CASSVEDNSGNTIYF. The CDR3 DNA reads as TGTGCCAGCAGCGTAGAAGACAACTCTGGAAACACCATATATTTT.